Listed below are T cell receptor beta chains from one sample, sequenced in a study of graft-versus-host responses after intestinal transplantation. Profiled with immunoSEQ multiplex PCR; TCRdb holds only in-frame clones, not every one. The sample carries about 45,000 clones, over 75% recorded once. The source material was PBMCs, sampled 524 days after transplant. The origin of the receptors is a human patient who received an intestinal transplant, so some T cells may come from the graft donor. CDR3s include the opening cysteine and the closing phenylalanine or tryptophan. The D gene is left open where the match is weak. Part of the rows lack a size; the others show once, few, many or a class for expanded clones.

clone size: -
V gene: TRBV6-6
J gene: TRBJ2-3
D gene: -
CDR3 DNA: TGTGCCAGCAGCCACCCGATAAACACAGATACGCAGTATTTT
CDR3 protein: CASSHPINTDTQYF

clone size: -
V gene: TRBV28
J gene: TRBJ2-1
D gene: TRBD2
CDR3 DNA: TGTGCCAGCAGTTTAAGCGGGATGGCCTACAATGAGCAGTTCTTC
CDR3 protein: CASSLSGMAYNEQFF

clone size: -
V gene: TRBV10-3
J gene: TRBJ2-1
D gene: -
CDR3 DNA: TGTGCCATCGGCGGCGGTCCTAGCTCCTACAATGAGCAGTTCTTC
CDR3 protein: CAIGGGPSSYNEQFF

clone size: -
V gene: TRBV2
J gene: TRBJ2-3
D gene: -
CDR3 DNA: TGTGCCAGCAGTGAGTCATCAGATACGCAGTATTTT
CDR3 protein: CASSESSDTQYF

clone size: -
V gene: TRBV28
J gene: TRBJ1-6
D gene: -
CDR3 DNA: TGTGCCAGCATCCCCCCCAGGGACAACGTCCTGAGCTCCTATAATTCACCCCTCCACTTT
CDR3 protein: CASIPPRDNVLSSYNSPLHF

clone size: -
V gene: TRBV4-3
J gene: TRBJ2-7
D gene: -
CDR3 DNA: TGCGCCAGCAGCCAGGATTCTCAGGGGAGCCGGAGCGAGCAGTACTTC
CDR3 protein: CASSQDSQGSRSEQYF

clone size: few
V gene: TRBV2
J gene: TRBJ2-5
D gene: TRBD2
CDR3 DNA: TGTGCCAGCGGGACTAGCGGAGGGGTGGAGACCCAGTACTTC
CDR3 protein: CASGTSGGVETQYF

clone size: -
V gene: TRBV6-1
J gene: TRBJ1-1
D gene: -
CDR3 DNA: TGTGCCAGCAGTGAACTAAGGACGAACACTGAAGCTTTCTTT
CDR3 protein: CASSELRTNTEAFF

clone size: once
V gene: TRBV19
J gene: TRBJ2-1
D gene: -
CDR3 DNA: TGTGCCAGTAGTATAATCCAGGGGAGCTCCTACAATGAGCAGTTCTTC
CDR3 protein: CASSIIQGSSYNEQFF

clone size: -
V gene: TRBV27
J gene: TRBJ1-5
D gene: -
CDR3 DNA: TGTGCCAGCAGTCTAAGCGGGGAATCTTGGCAGCCCCAGCATTTT
CDR3 protein: CASSLSGESWQPQHF

clone size: -
V gene: TRBV29-1
J gene: TRBJ2-1
D gene: -
CDR3 DNA: TGCAGCCCCCGAAAAGGGACCAATGAGCAGTTCTTC
CDR3 protein: CSPRKGTNEQFF

clone size: -
V gene: TRBV7-9
J gene: TRBJ1-1
D gene: -
CDR3 DNA: TGTGCCAGCAGGGGAAATAGGGTGAACACTGAAGCTTTCTTT
CDR3 protein: CASRGNRVNTEAFF

clone size: -
V gene: TRBV19
J gene: TRBJ2-7
D gene: TRBD2
CDR3 DNA: TGTGCCAGTAGTACCCTACCGGGACTAGCAACCTACGAGCAGTACTTC
CDR3 protein: CASSTLPGLATYEQYF

clone size: -
V gene: TRBV10-1
J gene: TRBJ2-3
D gene: -
CDR3 DNA: TGCGCCAGCAGTGAGTCGGGGGGTCGGACAGATACGCAGTATTTT
CDR3 protein: CASSESGGRTDTQYF

clone size: -
V gene: TRBV27
J gene: TRBJ2-4
D gene: TRBD1
CDR3 DNA: TGTGCCAGCAGTTTAGTAGGGGGCCCCAAAAACATTCAGTACTTC
CDR3 protein: CASSLVGGPKNIQYF

clone size: -
V gene: TRBV28
J gene: TRBJ1-2
D gene: -
CDR3 DNA: TGTGCCAGCAGTTTTAAGGGTGGCTACACCTTC
CDR3 protein: CASSFKGGYTF

clone size: once
V gene: TRBV21-1
J gene: TRBJ2-1
D gene: -
CDR3 DNA: TGTGCCAGCAGGGCGGGTAGGGAAACAGGCTCCTACAATGAGCAGTTCTTC
CDR3 protein: CASRAGRETGSYNEQFF

clone size: -
V gene: TRBV9
J gene: TRBJ2-7
D gene: -
CDR3 DNA: TGTGCCAGCAGCGTAGCTGAGACAGGATACGAGCAGTACTTC
CDR3 protein: CASSVAETGYEQYF

clone size: -
V gene: TRBV5-6
J gene: TRBJ2-7
D gene: -
CDR3 DNA: TGTGCCAGCAGCTTACCAACCTCCTACGAGCAGTACTTC
CDR3 protein: CASSLPTSYEQYF